This TCR beta chain was profiled in a study of cytomegalovirus exposure and HLA in healthy donors. Findings of the study overall: Productive status was seen about 90% or about 30% of the time for most TCR beta V segments in an earlier analysis. The analysis excluded some indistinguishable V segments, including TRBV6-2 and TRBV6-3. Sequencing likely produced, as an artifact, a cluster of highly shared sequence variants.

Note on this clone: Antigen unknown.

The PCR had 60 Vbeta and 13 Jbeta primers. Assay used: immunoSEQ multiplex PCR; TCRdb lists only in-frame clones, some missing. In the table there are about 34,000 clones, approximately 87% of which are singletons. The CDR3 is made up of 19 amino acids. Germline loops: CDR1 SGHAT, CDR2 FQNNGV. Deletions cut 7 bases from V and 5 bases from J, with 30 bases between. The sequenced material came from PBMCs. The chain uses TRBV11-2 and TRBJ1-3; D possibly corresponds to TRBD1 (6 bases). The clonotype was recovered from a boy aged 5-17 years in good health and CMV-seronegative. CDR3 region: CASMGLWDTRHSSRNTIYF. The CDR3 DNA reads TGTGCCAGCATGGGTCTTTGGGACACTCGTCACTCTTCTAGAAACACCATATATTTT.